This section outlines one T cell receptor beta chain sequence together with its context. What it recognizes is unknown. The data were obtained in a study of graft-versus-host responses after intestinal transplantation. Study in general: Tacrolimus plus steroids were given to all recipients for around three years, preceded by anti-thymocyte globulin induction. Study outcomes and limitations: The presence of high graft-versus-host to host-versus-graft clonal ratios in allografts characterized patients with graft-donor T cell macrochimerism.

The CDR3 is made up of 14 amino acids. Germline-derived CDR1 and CDR2 are LNHDA and SQIVND (reference sequence). V was cut by 4 bases and J by 5 bases, with 11 bases left in between. Sequencing used immunoSEQ multiplex PCR; TCRdb keeps in-frame clones, though not all of them. The sample includes 75,000 to 100,000 clones, about 93% of them seen just once. This sequence joins TRBV19 and TRBJ2-2; D is possibly TRBD2 (5 bases). The clonotype comes from a human donor who received an intestinal transplant. The specimen comprised unstimulated CD8+ T cells sorted from spleen or lymph node cells, sampled before intestinal transplant. This CDR3 is CASSTGVPTGELFF. CDR3 nucleotides: TGTGCCAGTAGTACCGGGGTCCCAACCGGGGAGCTGTTTTTT.